The source of this TCR beta chain is a study of response to subunit inactivated influenza vaccine. Germline values: CDR1 SGHRS, CDR2 YFSETQ. There are 15 residues in the CDR3. V lost 2 bases and J lost 0, with 10 bases in between. One entry per CDR3 protein results from TCRdb running MiXCR on the RT-PCR reads. In the table there are 450,000 to 600,000 distinct CDR3 sequences, approximately 7.7% of which are singletons. This clonotype was counted ten times or more. The TCR originated in a man aged 45 to 70 who received an inactivated influenza vaccine. Material: PBMCs from blood, obtained roughly 24 months after vaccination. V usage is TRBV5-1 and J usage is TRBJ2-3, with D hard to call. CDR3 loop: CASSFKGSSTDTQYF. The CDR3 bases are TGCGCCAGCAGCTTTAAAGGATCTAGCACAGATACGCAGTATTTT.